This TCR beta chain was observed in a study of shared clonotypes between healthy human individuals. Sequencing was at deep level. The assay was immunoSEQ multiplex PCR, and TCRdb's table has in-frame clones only and misses some. This sample yields about 2 million clones, of which just under 95% are seen a single time; roughly 1.2% belongs to the top ten. V dropped 5 bases and J dropped 2 bases, with 10 bases sitting between them. Germline-derived CDR1 and CDR2 are MNHEY and SMNVEV (reference sequence). The CDR3 has 13 residues. CD45RO-negative CD8 cells positively selected for CCR7 made up the naive population, which excluded terminally differentiated effector memory CD45RA+ cells.

Sequenced material: naive CD8+ T cells sorted from blood. The TCR sequence derives from a man aged 18 to 30 in good health. The chain is built from TRBV27 and TRBJ2-7; TRBD1 is a possible D gene (6 bases). The chain's CDR3 is CASSTGQTYEQYF. In DNA, the CDR3 is TGTGCCAGCAGTACCGGACAGACCTACGAGCAGTACTTC.